These 28 T cell receptor beta chains were all obtained from the same sample, sequenced in a study of blood T cell repertoires in COVID-19. Generated by immunoSEQ multiplex PCR, the TCRdb table keeps only in-frame clones and is missing some. There are 270,000 or so clones in the sample; around 93% occur only once, and less than 3.5% lies in the top ten. Material: PBMCs or T cells enriched from blood (not recorded which). These receptors were collected from a man aged 40-49 years who had been exposed to COVID-19.

This chain joins TRBV14 and TRBJ2-5, with TRBD1 matching 7 bases. The CDR3 loop spans 15 amino acids. Germline V gene lookup returns CDR1 SGHDN and CDR2 FVKESK. The trim removed 3 bases at V and 2 bases at J, leaving 6 bases unmatched. This CDR3 reads CASSQLTGKQETQYF. The DNA of the CDR3 is TGTGCCAGCAGCCAGCTGACAGGGAAGCAAGAGACCCAGTACTTC. Full variable domain (outside the CDR3, taken from reference TRBV14 and TRBJ2-5): EAGVTQFPSHSVIEKGQTVTLRCDPISGHDNLYWYRRVMGKEIKFLLHFVKESKQDESGMPNNRFLAERTGGTYSTLKVQPAELEDSGVYFCASSQLTGKQETQYFGPGTRLLVL.

This chain connects TRBV6-5 to TRBJ1-2; D gene unclear. Germline CDR1 is MNHEY and CDR2 is SVGAGI. Trimming pared 7 bases from V and 0 bases from J, leaving 9 bases between. The CDR3 is 13 amino acids. CDR3 DNA: TGTGCCAGCAAAGGCACAGCTAACTATGGCTACACCTTC. Its translation: CASKGTANYGYTF.

This chain joins TRBV27 and TRBJ1-5; D not resolved. V was pared by 1 base and J by 5 bases, with 15 bases between. Germline V lookup: CDR1 MNHEY, CDR2 SMNVEV (reference sequence). The CDR3 is made up of 16 amino acids. The chain's CDR3 is CASSLYVQGRDQPQHF. Written as DNA, the CDR3 is TGTGCCAGCAGTTTATATGTCCAAGGGAGGGATCAGCCCCAGCATTTT.

The CDR3 DNA follows: TGTGCCAGCAGCCAATCGGAGGCGGTTAGCAATCAGCCCCAGCATTTT. Its protein product is CASSQSEAVSNQPQHF. V usage is TRBV16 and J usage is TRBJ1-5; D is ambiguous. The germline gives CDR1 KGHSY, CDR2 FQNENV. V lost 0 bases and J lost 0, with 9 bases in between. The CDR3 has 16 amino acids.

V is TRBV10-3 and J is TRBJ2-7, with D tentatively TRBD1 (6 bases). V was pared by 6 bases and J by 7 bases, with 13 bases between. This CDR3 spans 12 amino acids. Germline V gene data show CDR1 as ENHRY and CDR2 as SYGVKD. CDR3: CAIRDLRGEQYF. CDR3 DNA: TGTGCCATCAGGGATCTTAGGGGGGAGCAGTACTTC.

This clone was counted once. The V and J genes are TRBV9 and TRBJ2-5; D is uncertain. CDR1 SGDLS and CDR2 YYNGEE come from the germline V gene. V lost 0 bases to trimming and J lost 2 bases, with 8 bases between them. The CDR3 covers 14 residues. The CDR3 loop reads CASSVASVQETQYF. CDR3 in DNA: TGTGCCAGCAGCGTAGCATCAGTACAAGAGACCCAGTACTTC.

The chain recombines TRBV7-2 with TRBJ1-3, with D uncertain. Trimming pared 1 base from V and 0 bases from J, leaving 7 bases between. The CDR3 runs to 15 residues. Germline V lookup: CDR1 SGHTA, CDR2 FQGNSA. CDR3 coding DNA: TGTGCCAGCAGCTTAGACTGGAGCTCTGGAAACACCATATATTTT. This sequence encodes CASSLDWSSGNTIYF.

Comments on this clone: One end of the junction varies from germline; a read error may be responsible. J is TRBJ2-3 and V is TRBV18, with 13 bases identical to TRBD2. In germline, CDR1 is KGHSH, CDR2 LQKENI. The CDR3 loop spans 15 amino acids. The CDR3 reads CASSPLAGGTDTQYF. CDR3 coding DNA: TGTGCCAGCTCCCCACTAGCGGGAGGGACAGATACGCAGTATTTT.

The chain uses TRBV25-1 and TRBJ2-3; D gene unclear. CDR3 size: 15 residues. Germline V lookup: CDR1 MGHDK, CDR2 SYGVNS. Between the trimmed V and J ends, which lost 1 base and 2 bases, there was a span of 10 bases. The DNA for the CDR3 is TGTGCCAGCAGTGAATTGCCAGATTACACAGATACGCAGTATTTT. This translates into CASSELPDYTDTQYF.

The rearrangement uses TRBV6-1 and TRBJ1-5; 7 nucleotides agree with TRBD1. The germline gives CDR1 MNHNS, CDR2 SASEGT. This CDR3 is built from 14 residues. J lost 7 bases, V lost 1 base, and 4 bases had no gene match. Here the CDR3 reads CASSEETGWQPQHF. The CDR3 bases are TGTGCCAGCAGTGAAGAGACAGGGTGGCAGCCCCAGCATTTT.

CDR3 nucleotide sequence: TGTGCCAGCAGCTTTCCGGGAGGGCCCCCAGATACGCAGTATTTT. Encoded protein: CASSFPGGPPDTQYF. The chain links TRBV25-1 to TRBJ2-3; TRBD2 agrees at 8 bases. This CDR3 has 15 amino acids. V trimming: 6 bases; J trimming: 4 bases; junction bases outside the gene matches: 9. The V gene's germline CDR1 is MGHDK and CDR2 SYGVNS.

The genes are TRBV7-2 and TRBJ1-2; 7 positions agree with TRBD1. This CDR3 is 12 amino acids long. Looked up from germline, CDR1 is SGHTA and CDR2 is FQGNSA. V shed 5 bases, J shed 4 bases, and the junction held 1 base outside the gene matches. The CDR3: CASSHRGYGYTF. The CDR3 region has the DNA TGTGCCAGCAGCCACAGGGGCTATGGCTACACCTTC.

As to this clone: The sample carries other DNA sequences with the same CDR3. The genes are TRBV19 and TRBJ2-7, with a weak D call TRBD2 (6 bases). This CDR3 region has 14 residues. V was shortened by 1 base and J by 0 bases, with 7 bases between the two germline ends. The V gene's germline CDR1 is LNHDA and CDR2 SQIVND (reference sequence). DNA of the CDR3: TGTGCCAGTAGTATAGCCGGGAGCTCCTACGAGCAGTACTTC. Translation gives CASSIAGSSYEQYF.

The chain carries TRBV4-2 and TRBJ1-4; 8 positions match TRBD1. The trim removed 4 bases at V and 2 bases at J, leaving 21 bases unmatched. CDR1 LGHNA and CDR2 YNFKEQ come from the germline V gene. The CDR3 is 21 residues long. The CDR3 DNA is TGTGCCAGCAGCCGCAAACCAGGGGGCGCCCCGGGTGTAAAGACTAATGAAAAACTGTTTTTT. Residues: CASSRKPGGAPGVKTNEKLFF.

The rearrangement uses TRBV7-2 and TRBJ1-5; D unclear. Deletions cut 0 bases from V and 5 bases from J, with 5 bases between. The CDR3 has 13 amino acids. Per germline, CDR1 SGHTA and CDR2 FQGNSA. DNA of the CDR3: TGTGCCAGCAGCTTAGCGCAGTATCAGCCCCAGCATTTT. Translation gives CASSLAQYQPQHF.

The chain has TRBV27 and TRBJ2-7; D possibly corresponds to TRBD2 (6 bases). Trimming stripped 3 bases from V and 4 bases from J, with 16 bases between. The CDR3 extends over 15 amino acids. The V gene's germline CDR1 is MNHEY and CDR2 SMNVEV (reference sequence). The CDR3 sequence: CASSFGGSGVYEQYF. The CDR3, as DNA: TGTGCCAGCAGTTTCGGGGGTAGCGGAGTTTACGAGCAGTACTTC.

V is TRBV6-5 and J is TRBJ1-3, with 7 bases lining up with TRBD1. Germline V CDR1 and CDR2: MNHEY, SVGAGI. This CDR3 region has 15 residues. With V trimmed by 6 bases and J by 4 bases, 9 bases remained unmatched. CDR3 region: CASRPRQGYGNTIYF. The CDR3 DNA reads as TGTGCCAGCAGGCCACGACAGGGCTACGGAAACACCATATATTTT.

The chain combines TRBV5-1 with TRBJ2-2, with 9 bases identical to TRBD1. This CDR3 has 15 residues. The germline V gene encodes CDR1 SGHRS and CDR2 YFSETQ. Unmatched junction bases numbered 7, after V lost 3 bases and J lost 7 bases. In DNA form, the CDR3 reads TGCGCCAGCAGCTCCGGGACAGGGCAGGTCGGGGAGCTGTTTTTT. Translating gives CASSSGTGQVGELFF.

The sample holds one count of this clone. The rearrangement links TRBV18 to TRBJ1-1, with 8 bases matching TRBD1. The CDR3 totals 13 residues. Germline values: CDR1 KGHSH, CDR2 LQKENI. The V and J ends lost 3 bases and 7 bases, in that order; junction bases with no gene match: 4. The CDR3 reads CASSPEQGVEAFF. The CDR3 bases are TGTGCCAGCTCACCGGAACAGGGGGTTGAAGCTTTCTTT. Combining the CDR3 with reference TRBV18 and TRBJ1-1 gives the whole variable domain NAGVMQNPRHLVRRRGQEARLRCSPMKGHSHVYWYRQLPEEGLKFMVYLQKENIIDESGMPKERFSAEFPKEGPSILRIQQVVRGDSAAYFCASSPEQGVEAFFGQGTRLTVV.

The chain combines TRBV9 with TRBJ2-5; 9 bases align to TRBD2. After removal of 0 bases from V and 2 bases from J, the junction contained 8 bases not matched to a gene. The CDR3 sequence is 17 residues long. CDR1 SGDLS and CDR2 YYNGEE come from the germline V gene. The CDR3 DNA reads TGTGCCAGCAGCGTAGCTACCGCGGGAGGGCCTCAAGAGACCCAGTACTTC. Translated: CASSVATAGGPQETQYF.

The J gene is TRBJ2-1, the V gene TRBV3-1 (or the pseudogene TRBV3-2); D not certain. Between the trimmed V and J ends, which lost 2 bases and 4 bases, there was a span of 9 bases. CDR3 size: 14 residues. Per germline, CDR1 LGHDT and CDR2 YNNKEL (reference sequence). This CDR3 reads CASSQLGQYNEQFF. Here the CDR3 DNA reads TGTGCCAGCAGCCAACTAGGCCAATACAATGAGCAGTTCTTC.

The genes are TRBV5-6 and TRBJ2-7; D ambiguous. Trimming took off 3 bases at V and 5 bases at J, with 27 bases between the two ends. CDR1 is SGHDT and CDR2 is YYEEEE in the germline V gene. The CDR3 contains 18 residues. The chain's CDR3 is CASSSYYNDWQHEHEQYF. CDR3 in DNA: TGTGCCAGCAGCTCATACTATAATGACTGGCAACATGAACACGAGCAGTACTTC.

A word on this clone: Just one base apart from a much larger clone, this may be a read error. The rearrangement joins TRBV2 to TRBJ2-3, with 11 bases matching TRBD2. Germline V gene sequence: CDR1 SNHLY, CDR2 FYNNEI. The CDR3 has 15 amino acids. V was clipped by 2 bases and J by 6 bases; unmatched bases: 4. The CDR3 DNA reads TGTGCCAGCAGTGAACTAGCGGGAGGAGGGGATACGCAGTATTTT. It codes for CASSELAGGGDTQYF. The full variable domain, rest sourced from reference TRBV2 and TRBJ2-3, is EPEVTQTPSHQVTQMGQEVILRCVPISNHLYFYWYRQILGQKVEFLVSFYNNEISEKSEIFDDQFSVERPDGSNFTLKIRSTKLEDSAMYFCASSELAGGGDTQYFGPGTRLTVL.

This clone was observed a single time. The J gene is TRBJ2-1, the V gene TRBV9; D might be TRBD2 (6 bases). This CDR3 contains 15 residues. The V end was cut by 0 bases, the J end by 3 bases, with 10 bases between. Germline V gene sequence: CDR1 SGDLS, CDR2 YYNGEE. For the CDR3, the DNA is TGTGCCAGCAGCGTAGGCGGGGCACACTACAATGAGCAGTTCTTC. Residues: CASSVGGAHYNEQFF.

The chain uses TRBV9 and TRBJ2-1; 8 positions agree with TRBD1. CDR1 and CDR2 (germline): SGDLS, YYNGEE. The CDR3 is 18 residues long. V trimming: 0 bases; J trimming: 4 bases; junction bases outside the gene matches: 12. The CDR3 sequence: CASSVAGLGTGPYNEQFF. CDR3 bases: TGTGCCAGCAGCGTAGCAGGTCTGGGGACAGGACCGTACAATGAGCAGTTCTTC. Full variable domain (outside the CDR3, taken from reference TRBV9 and TRBJ2-1): DSGVTQTPKHLITATGQRVTLRCSPRSGDLSVYWYQQSLDQGLQFLIQYYNGEERAKGNILERFSAQQFPDLHSELNLSSLELGDSALYFCASSVAGLGTGPYNEQFFGPGTRLTVL.

The chain links TRBV5-6 to TRBJ2-7; TRBD2 is a possible D gene (6 bases). Trimming pared 3 bases from V and 6 bases from J, leaving 22 bases between. The CDR3 is 16 amino acids. Germline-derived CDR1 and CDR2 are SGHDT and YYEEEE. CDR3 region: CASSSRRGLRFGEQYF. The CDR3 nucleotides are TGTGCCAGCAGCTCGCGGCGGGGTTTGAGATTTGGCGAGCAGTACTTC.

This chain uses TRBV20-1 with TRBJ2-4; D ambiguous. CDR3 length equals 11 residues. CDR1 and CDR2 (germline): DFQATT, SNEGSKA (reference sequence). V shed 4 bases and J shed 6 bases, with 7 bases lying between them. The DNA of the CDR3 is TGCAGTGCTAAGGAGATAAACATTCAGTACTTC. This translates into CSAKEINIQYF.

The chain links TRBV6-5 to TRBJ2-7, with 13 nucleotides matching TRBD2. This CDR3 comprises 14 residues. The germline V gene has CDR1 MNHEY and CDR2 SVGAGI. The V segment lost 6 bases and the J segment 6 bases; nucleotides outside the gene matches: 5. The CDR3 DNA reads as TGTGCCAGCAGCAGGGGACTAGCGGGAAGCGAGCAGTACTTC. Translation gives CASSRGLAGSEQYF.